This T cell receptor beta chain was recovered during a study of identical twins. Deletions cut 0 bases from V and 4 bases from J, with 11 bases between. Looked up from germline, CDR1 is LGHDT and CDR2 is YNNKEL (reference sequence). This CDR3 has 15 residues. Study observations and caveats: Invariant MAIT and iNKT cells are populations that could partly confound zero-insertion analyses.

Unique molecular identifiers were present on the cDNA, and a universal primer site came from template switching. A single record per CDR3 protein comes from TCRdb applying MiXCR to the 5' RACE reads. The table includes 1,800,000 or so distinct CDR3 sequences, roughly a third detected once. A remark on this clonotype: The target antigen is unknown.

The sequenced material came from cord blood. The receptor comes from a newborn girl in good health. The chain joins TRBV3-1 to TRBJ2-3; no definite D call. As DNA, the CDR3 is TGTGCCAGCAGCCAAGATCTTACGGGCCCAGATACGCAGTATTTT. Translation: CASSQDLTGPDTQYF.